This note documents a single T cell receptor beta chain sequence. The source of the sample is a study of blood T cell repertoires in COVID-19. Method: immunoSEQ multiplex PCR; TCRdb's copy keeps in-frame clones and lacks some. The sample lists 30,000 to 35,000 clones; 93% were seen once. Looked up from germline, CDR1 is SGHRS and CDR2 is YFSETQ. The CDR3 consists of 16 residues. With 4 bases removed from V and 5 bases from J, the gap between germline ends came to 20 bases. This TCR was sampled from a human donor in a cohort sampled during active COVID-19. Material for sequencing was peripheral blood. The chain recombines TRBV5-1 with TRBJ2-3; a weak D match, TRBD1 (6 bases). This CDR3 reads CASSTGTIRAQDTQYF. Here the CDR3 DNA reads TGCGCCAGCAGCACGGGGACAATTCGAGCACAAGATACGCAGTATTTT. The full variable domain, completed using reference TRBV5-1 and TRBJ2-3, is KAGVTQTPRYLIKTRGQQVTLSCSPISGHRSVSWYQQTPGQGLQFLFEYFSETQRNKGNFPGRFSGRQFSNSRSEMNVSTLELGDSALYLCASSTGTIRAQDTQYFGPGTRLTVL.